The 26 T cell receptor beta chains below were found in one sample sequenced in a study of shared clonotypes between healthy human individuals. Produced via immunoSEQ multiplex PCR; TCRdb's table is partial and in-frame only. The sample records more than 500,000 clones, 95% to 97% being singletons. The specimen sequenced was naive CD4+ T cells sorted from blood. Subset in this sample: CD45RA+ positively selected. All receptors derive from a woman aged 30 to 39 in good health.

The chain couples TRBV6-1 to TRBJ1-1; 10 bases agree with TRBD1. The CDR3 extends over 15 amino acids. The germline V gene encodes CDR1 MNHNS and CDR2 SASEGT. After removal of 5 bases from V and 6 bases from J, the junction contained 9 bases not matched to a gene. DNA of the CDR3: TGTGCCAGCAGTTTTTTCGGACAGGGGGGATCTGAAGCTTTCTTT. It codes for CASSFFGQGGSEAFF.

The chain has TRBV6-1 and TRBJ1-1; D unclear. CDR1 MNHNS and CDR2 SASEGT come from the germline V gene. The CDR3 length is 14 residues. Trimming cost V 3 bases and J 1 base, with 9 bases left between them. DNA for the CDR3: TGTGCCAGCAGTGATGTGTATAGGAACACTGAAGCTTTCTTT. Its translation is CASSDVYRNTEAFF.

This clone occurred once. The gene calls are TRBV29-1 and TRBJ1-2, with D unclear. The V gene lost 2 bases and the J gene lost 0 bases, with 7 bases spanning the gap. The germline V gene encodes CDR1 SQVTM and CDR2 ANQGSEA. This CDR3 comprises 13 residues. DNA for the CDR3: TGCAGCGTTGAAAGGGTTACTAACTATGGCTACACCTTC. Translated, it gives CSVERVTNYGYTF.

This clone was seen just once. The CDR3 sequence: CASSQDYEQYF. CDR3 nucleotide sequence: TGTGCCAGCAGTCAGGACTACGAGCAGTACTTC. This chain links TRBV6-1 with TRBJ2-7; D call uncertain. Trimming removed 5 bases from V and 3 bases from J, with 5 bases in between. The CDR3 is made up of 11 amino acids. Germline CDR1 is MNHNS and CDR2 is SASEGT.

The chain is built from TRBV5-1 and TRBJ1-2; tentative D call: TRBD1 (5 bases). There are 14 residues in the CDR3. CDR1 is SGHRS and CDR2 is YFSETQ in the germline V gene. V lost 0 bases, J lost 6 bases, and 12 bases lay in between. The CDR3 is CASSLATGLDGYTF. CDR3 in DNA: TGCGCCAGCAGCTTGGCAACAGGTTTGGATGGCTACACCTTC.

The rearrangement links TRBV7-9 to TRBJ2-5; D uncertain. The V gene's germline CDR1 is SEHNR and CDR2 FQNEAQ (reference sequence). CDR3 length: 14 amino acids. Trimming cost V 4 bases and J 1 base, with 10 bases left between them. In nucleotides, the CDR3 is TGTGCCAGCAGCTACCCCTCTGTCCAAGAGACCCAGTACTTC. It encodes CASSYPSVQETQYF.

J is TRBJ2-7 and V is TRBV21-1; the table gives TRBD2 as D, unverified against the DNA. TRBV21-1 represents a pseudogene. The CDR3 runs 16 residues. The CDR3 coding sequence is TGTGCCAGCAGCAAAAGCTCTAGCGGGAGGACCTACGAGCAGTACTTC. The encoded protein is CASSKSSSGRTYEQYF.

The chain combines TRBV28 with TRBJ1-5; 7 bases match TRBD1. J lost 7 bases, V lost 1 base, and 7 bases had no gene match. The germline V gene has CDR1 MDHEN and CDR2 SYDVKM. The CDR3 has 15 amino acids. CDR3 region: CASSLFTGEGQPQHF. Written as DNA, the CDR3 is TGTGCCAGCAGTTTATTCACAGGGGAGGGCCAGCCCCAGCATTTT.

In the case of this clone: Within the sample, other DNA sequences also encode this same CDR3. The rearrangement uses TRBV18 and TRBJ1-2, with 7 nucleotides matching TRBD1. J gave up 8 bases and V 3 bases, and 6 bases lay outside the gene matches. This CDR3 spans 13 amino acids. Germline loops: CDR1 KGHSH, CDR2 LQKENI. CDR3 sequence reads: CASSPHRGEGYTF. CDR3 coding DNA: TGTGCCAGCTCACCTCACAGGGGAGAAGGCTACACCTTC.

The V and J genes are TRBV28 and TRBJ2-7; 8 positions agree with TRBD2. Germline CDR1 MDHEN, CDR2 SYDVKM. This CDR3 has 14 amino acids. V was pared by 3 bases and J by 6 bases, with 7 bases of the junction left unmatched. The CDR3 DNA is TGTGCCAGCAGTTTTACAGCGGGGGTGCGCGAGCAGTACTTC. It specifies CASSFTAGVREQYF.

The CDR3 is CATLLAGGSEQYF. The CDR3 coding sequence is TGTGCCACCCTACTAGCGGGAGGTAGCGAGCAGTACTTC. This chain links TRBV2 with TRBJ2-7; 12 nucleotides align to TRBD2. Germline loops: CDR1 SNHLY, CDR2 FYNNEI. The CDR3 loop spans 13 amino acids. The V segment lost 10 bases and the J segment 6 bases; nucleotides outside the gene matches: 7.

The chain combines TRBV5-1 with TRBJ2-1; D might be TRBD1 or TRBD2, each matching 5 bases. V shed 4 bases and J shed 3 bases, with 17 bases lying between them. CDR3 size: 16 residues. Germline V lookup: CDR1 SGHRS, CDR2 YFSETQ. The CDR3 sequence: CASSPAAGTDYNEQFF. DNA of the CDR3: TGCGCCAGCAGCCCGGCAGCCGGGACGGACTACAATGAGCAGTTCTTC. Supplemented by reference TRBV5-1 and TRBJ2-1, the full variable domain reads KAGVTQTPRYLIKTRGQQVTLSCSPISGHRSVSWYQQTPGQGLQFLFEYFSETQRNKGNFPGRFSGRQFSNSRSEMNVSTLELGDSALYLCASSPAAGTDYNEQFFGPGTRLTVL.

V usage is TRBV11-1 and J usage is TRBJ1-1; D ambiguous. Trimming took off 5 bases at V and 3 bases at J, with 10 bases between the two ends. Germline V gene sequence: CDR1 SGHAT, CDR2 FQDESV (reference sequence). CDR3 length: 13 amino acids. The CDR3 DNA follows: TGTGCCAGCAGCAGCCACGAGGACACTGAAGCTTTCTTT. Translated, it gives CASSSHEDTEAFF. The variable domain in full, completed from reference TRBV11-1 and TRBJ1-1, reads EAEVAQSPRYKITEKSQAVAFWCDPISGHATLYWYRQILGQGPELLVQFQDESVVDDSQLPKDRFSAERLKGVDSTLKIQPAELGDSAMYLCASSSHEDTEAFFGQGTRLTVV.

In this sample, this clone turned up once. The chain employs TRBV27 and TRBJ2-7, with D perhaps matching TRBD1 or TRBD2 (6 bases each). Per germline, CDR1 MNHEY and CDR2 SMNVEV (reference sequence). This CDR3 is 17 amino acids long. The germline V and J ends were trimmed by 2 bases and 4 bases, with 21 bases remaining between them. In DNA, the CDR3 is TGTGCCAGCAGTTTAATTCGGCCACGCGGAGGGGGGTACGAGCAGTACTTC. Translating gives CASSLIRPRGGGYEQYF.

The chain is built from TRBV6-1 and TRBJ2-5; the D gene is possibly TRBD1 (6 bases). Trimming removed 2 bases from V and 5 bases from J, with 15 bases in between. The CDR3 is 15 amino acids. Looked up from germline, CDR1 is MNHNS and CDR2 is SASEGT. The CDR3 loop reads CASSERWGPKETQYF. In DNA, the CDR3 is TGTGCCAGCAGTGAAAGGTGGGGGCCCAAGGAGACCCAGTACTTC.

For the CDR3, the DNA is TGTGCCAGCAGCCCGACTTGGGGTCCATACGAGCAGTACTTC. Encoded protein: CASSPTWGPYEQYF. The genes are TRBV5-6 and TRBJ2-7, with unresolved D. V gave up 4 bases and J gave up 4 bases, with 15 bases separating them. This CDR3 is built from 14 residues. Germline V gene lookup returns CDR1 SGHDT and CDR2 YYEEEE.

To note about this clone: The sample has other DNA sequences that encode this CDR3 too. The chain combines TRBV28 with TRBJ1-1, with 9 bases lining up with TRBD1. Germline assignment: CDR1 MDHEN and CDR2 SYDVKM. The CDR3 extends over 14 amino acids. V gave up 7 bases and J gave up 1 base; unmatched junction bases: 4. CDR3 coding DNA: TGTGCCAGCACCCTGGGACAGGGGAACACTGAAGCTTTCTTT. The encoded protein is CASTLGQGNTEAFF.

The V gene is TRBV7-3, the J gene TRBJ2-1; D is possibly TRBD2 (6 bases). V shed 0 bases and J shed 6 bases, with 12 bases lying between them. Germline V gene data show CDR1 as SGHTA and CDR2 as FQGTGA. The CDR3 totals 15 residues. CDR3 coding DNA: TGTGCCAGCAGCTTAACTCTAGGGAGGCGCAATGAGCAGTTCTTC. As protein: CASSLTLGRRNEQFF. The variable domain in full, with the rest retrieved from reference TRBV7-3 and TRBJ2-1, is GAGVSQTPSNKVTEKGKYVELRCDPISGHTALYWYRQSLGQGPEFLIYFQGTGAADDSGLPNDRFFAVRPEGSVSTLKIQRTERGDSAVYLCASSLTLGRRNEQFFGPGTRLTVL.

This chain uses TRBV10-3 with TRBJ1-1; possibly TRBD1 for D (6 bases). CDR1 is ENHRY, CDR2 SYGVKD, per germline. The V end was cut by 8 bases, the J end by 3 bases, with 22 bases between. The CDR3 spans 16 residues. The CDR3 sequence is CAIGVDRTGADTEAFF. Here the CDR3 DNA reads TGTGCCATCGGGGTGGATCGGACGGGGGCGGACACTGAAGCTTTCTTT.

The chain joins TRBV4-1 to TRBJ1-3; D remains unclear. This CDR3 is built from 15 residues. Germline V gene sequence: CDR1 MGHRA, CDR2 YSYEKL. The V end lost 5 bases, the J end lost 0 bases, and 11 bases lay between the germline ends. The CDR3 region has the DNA TGCGCCAGCAGCAGACTAGACGGCTCTGGAAACACCATATATTTT. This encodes CASSRLDGSGNTIYF.

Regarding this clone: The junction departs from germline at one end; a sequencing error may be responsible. The CDR3 protein is CGGGESVGNEQFF. In DNA, the CDR3 is TGCGGTGGTGGGGAGTCGGTGGGCAATGAGCAGTTCTTC. The gene calls are TRBV28 and TRBJ2-1; D perhaps matches TRBD2 (5 bases). The CDR3 has 13 residues. Germline V CDR1 and CDR2: MDHEN, SYDVKM.

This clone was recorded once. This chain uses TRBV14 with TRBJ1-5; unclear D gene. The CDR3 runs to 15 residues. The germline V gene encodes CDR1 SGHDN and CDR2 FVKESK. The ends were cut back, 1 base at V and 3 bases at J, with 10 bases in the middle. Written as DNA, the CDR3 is TGTGCCAGCAGCCAAGGGGGATTGGACAATCAGCCCCAGCATTTT. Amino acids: CASSQGGLDNQPQHF.

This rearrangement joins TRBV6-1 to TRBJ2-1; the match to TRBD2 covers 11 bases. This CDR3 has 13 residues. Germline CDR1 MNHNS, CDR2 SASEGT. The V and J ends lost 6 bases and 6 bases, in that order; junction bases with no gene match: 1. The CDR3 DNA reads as TGTGCCAGCAGGACTAGCGGGATCAATGAGCAGTTCTTC. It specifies CASRTSGINEQFF.

CDR3 amino acids: CASSSGSTNQPQHF. As DNA, the CDR3 is TGTGCCAGCAGTTCCGGGAGTACGAATCAGCCCCAGCATTTT. This chain joins TRBV2 and TRBJ1-5; no clear D gene. The germline CDR1 and CDR2 sequences are SNHLY and FYNNEI. V was trimmed by 5 bases and J by 4 bases, leaving 12 bases between them. The length of the CDR3 is 14 residues.

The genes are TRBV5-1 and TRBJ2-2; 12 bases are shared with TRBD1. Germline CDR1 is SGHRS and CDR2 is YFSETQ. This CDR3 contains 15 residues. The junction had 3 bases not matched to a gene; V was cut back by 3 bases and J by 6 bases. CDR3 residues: CASSSGQGAPGELFF. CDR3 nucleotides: TGCGCCAGCAGCTCGGGACAGGGGGCTCCCGGGGAGCTGTTTTTT.

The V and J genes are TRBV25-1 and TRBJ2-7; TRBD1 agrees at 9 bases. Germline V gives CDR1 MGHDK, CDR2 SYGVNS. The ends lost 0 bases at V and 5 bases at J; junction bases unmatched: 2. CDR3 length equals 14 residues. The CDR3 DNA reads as TGTGCCAGCAGTGAATATGACAGGGGGAACGAGCAGTACTTC. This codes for CASSEYDRGNEQYF.